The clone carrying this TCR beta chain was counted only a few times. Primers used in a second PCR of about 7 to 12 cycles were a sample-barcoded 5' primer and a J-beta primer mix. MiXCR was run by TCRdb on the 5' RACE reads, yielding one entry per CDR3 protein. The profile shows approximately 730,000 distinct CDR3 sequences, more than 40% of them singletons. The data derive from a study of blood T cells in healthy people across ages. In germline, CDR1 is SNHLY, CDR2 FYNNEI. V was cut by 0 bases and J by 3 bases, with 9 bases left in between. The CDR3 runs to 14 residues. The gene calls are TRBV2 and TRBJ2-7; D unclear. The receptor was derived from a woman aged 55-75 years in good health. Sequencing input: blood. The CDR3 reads CASSEAGLFYEQYF. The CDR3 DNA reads TGTGCCAGCAGTGAAGCAGGGCTATTCTACGAGCAGTACTTC. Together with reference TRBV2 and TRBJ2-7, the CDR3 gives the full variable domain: EPEVTQTPSHQVTQMGQEVILRCVPISNHLYFYWYRQILGQKVEFLVSFYNNEISEKSEIFDDQFSVERPDGSNFTLKIRSTKLEDSAMYFCASSEAGLFYEQYFGPGTRLTVT.